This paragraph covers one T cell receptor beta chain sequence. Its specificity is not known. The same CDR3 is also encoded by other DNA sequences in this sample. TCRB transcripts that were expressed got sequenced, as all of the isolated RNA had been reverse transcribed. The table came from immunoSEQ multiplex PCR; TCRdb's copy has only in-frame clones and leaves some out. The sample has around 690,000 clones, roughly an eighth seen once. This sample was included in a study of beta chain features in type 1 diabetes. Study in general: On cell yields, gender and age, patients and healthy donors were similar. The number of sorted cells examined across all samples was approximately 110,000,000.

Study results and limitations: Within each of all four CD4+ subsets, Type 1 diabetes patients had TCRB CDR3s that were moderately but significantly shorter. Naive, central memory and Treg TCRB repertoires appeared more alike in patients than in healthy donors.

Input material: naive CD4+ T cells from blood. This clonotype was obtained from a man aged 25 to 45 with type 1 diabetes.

The CDR3 sequence: CSVSRDSYNEQFF. In DNA, the CDR3 is TGCAGCGTTTCTAGGGACTCCTACAATGAGCAGTTCTTC. The V and J genes are TRBV29-1 and TRBJ2-1; D ambiguous. Per germline, CDR1 SQVTM and CDR2 ANQGSEA. Deletions cut 5 bases from V and 0 bases from J, with 8 bases between. The CDR3 contains 13 residues.